These 14 T cell receptor beta chains originate from one sample sequenced in a study of T cell repertoires in cytomegalovirus infection. TCRdb recomputed calls from the reads with MiXCR, one row per CDR3 protein. The sample includes around 710,000 distinct CDR3 sequences, about 27% of them seen just once. Their antigen targets remain unknown. The specimen was cultured CD8+ T cells from PBMCs, collected from culture after CMV antigen stimulation. These receptors were taken from a human donor in good health (CMV status not recorded). Some clones in this sample may be carry-over from other donors' samples.

This clonotype was seen a handful of times. The chain employs TRBV10-2 and TRBJ1-1, with D tentatively TRBD1 (5 bases). The CDR3 has 11 residues. Trimming pared 4 bases from V and 11 bases from J, leaving 11 bases between. Germline-derived CDR1 and CDR2 are WSHSY and SAAADI. The DNA for the CDR3 is TGCGCCAGCAGTGGTGGGGGGAGGGCTTTCTTT. It encodes CASSGGGRAFF.

In this sample, this clonotype turned up a few times. The rearrangement links TRBV13 to TRBJ2-3; TRBD1 agrees at 8 bases. CDR1 is PRHDT, CDR2 FYEKMQ, per germline (reference sequence). V gave up 5 bases and J gave up 6 bases; unmatched junction bases: 7. This CDR3 contains 14 residues. CDR3 in DNA: TGTGCCAGCAGCCTCAGGGGGCGCAGGGATACGCAGTATTTT. Amino acids: CASSLRGRRDTQYF.

The count of this clonotype is one. The genes are TRBV9 and TRBJ2-2, with TRBD1 matching 8 bases. V lost 4 bases to trimming and J lost 4 bases; unmatched junction nucleotides: 15. Germline assignment: CDR1 SGDLS and CDR2 YYNGEE. The CDR3 is made up of 18 amino acids. The chain's CDR3 is CASSPYSAGTGPTGELFF. The CDR3 nucleotides read TGTGCCAGCAGCCCTTACTCTGCCGGGACAGGTCCCACCGGGGAGCTGTTTTTT.

This clonotype turned up a few times. The chain uses TRBV6-6 and TRBJ2-3, with D uncertain. Trimming took off 5 bases at V and 5 bases at J, with 14 bases between the two ends. Germline values: CDR1 MNHNY, CDR2 SVGAGI (reference sequence). This CDR3 spans 14 amino acids. The CDR3 bases are TGTGCCAGCAGTGTACTCCCCTACATAGATACGCAGTATTTT. Amino acids: CASSVLPYIDTQYF.

This clonotype was seen a handful of times. The genes are TRBV19 and TRBJ1-5, with 7 bases lining up with TRBD1. Germline loops: CDR1 LNHDA, CDR2 SQIVND (reference sequence). The CDR3 length is 15 residues. The ends lost 5 bases at V and 3 bases at J; junction bases unmatched: 7. Here the CDR3 DNA reads TGTGCCAGTAGTGCCCGGGACAGCCTCAATCAGCCCCAGCATTTT. It yields the protein CASSARDSLNQPQHF.

This clonotype has just a few counts. The chain employs TRBV19 and TRBJ2-1; 12 bases are shared with TRBD2. J gave up 10 bases and V 5 bases, and 12 bases lay outside the gene matches. This CDR3 has 16 residues. CDR1 is LNHDA, CDR2 SQIVND, per germline (reference sequence). The chain's CDR3 is CASSPWTSGDYEEQFF. The CDR3 bases are TGTGCCAGTAGTCCCTGGACTAGCGGGGACTATGAGGAGCAGTTCTTC.

The rearrangement joins TRBV5-5 to TRBJ2-7, with D tentatively TRBD2 (5 bases). The CDR3 is made up of 12 amino acids. V was clipped by 7 bases and J by 2 bases, with 10 bases between them. Germline lookup yields CDR1 SGHKS and CDR2 YYEKEE (reference sequence). The CDR3 coding sequence is TGTGCCAGCCTACGGGGAACCTACGAGCAGTACTTC. Translating it yields CASLRGTYEQYF.

This clonotype has more than one count but fewer than ten. The chain uses TRBV19 and TRBJ2-1; D tentatively fits TRBD1 or TRBD2 (5 bases each). Trimming left V 3 bases short and J 3 bases short, with 18 bases between. CDR3 length: 17 amino acids. CDR1 is LNHDA, CDR2 SQIVND, per germline (reference sequence). The CDR3 loop reads CASSITEAAGSYNEQFF. In DNA form, the CDR3 reads TGTGCCAGTAGTATCACCGAGGCGGCAGGGAGCTACAATGAGCAGTTCTTC.

This clonotype was picked up a small number of times. The chain uses TRBV6-2 or TRBV6-3 and TRBJ2-7; no clear D gene. The CDR3 runs to 14 residues. Germline values: CDR1 MNHEY, CDR2 SVGEGT. Trimming took off 3 bases at V and 4 bases at J, with 13 bases between the two ends. CDR3 in DNA: TGTGCCAGCAGTTATTCTCCAGCTAAGTACGAGCAGTACGTC. It encodes CASSYSPAKYEQYV.

The rearrangement joins TRBV25-1 to TRBJ2-2; D is ambiguous. The CDR3 length is 15 residues. V shed 1 base and J shed 1 base, with 7 bases lying between them. Germline CDR1 is MGHDK and CDR2 is SYGVNS. The CDR3 loop reads CASSELHENTGELFF. The CDR3 DNA is TGTGCCAGCAGTGAATTGCATGAGAACACCGGGGAGCTGTTTTTT. The whole variable domain, remainder taken from reference TRBV25-1 and TRBJ2-2, is EADIYQTPRYLVIGTGKKITLECSQTMGHDKMYWYQQDPGMELHLIHYSYGVNSTEKGDLSSESTVSRIRTEHFPLTLESARPSHTSQYLCASSELHENTGELFFGEGSRLTVL.

The chain is built from TRBV6-2 or TRBV6-3 and TRBJ1-1; D is uncertain. From germline, CDR1 is MNHEY and CDR2 SVGEGT. V was pared by 10 bases and J by 4 bases, with 13 bases between. The CDR3 spans 12 residues. The CDR3 bases are TGTGCCACCAACCAGCTCAGCACTGAAGCTTTCTTT. Encoded protein: CATNQLSTEAFF.

This clonotype has a handful of counts. The V call is TRBV27, the J call TRBJ1-2; 8 nucleotides agree with TRBD1. The CDR3 runs to 15 residues. The germline V gene has CDR1 MNHEY and CDR2 SMNVEV (reference sequence). Losses at the gene ends were 3 bases for V and 3 bases for J; bases not matched to a gene: 6. This CDR3 is CASSFAGGDHYGYTF. The CDR3 DNA reads TGTGCCAGCAGTTTTGCAGGGGGCGATCACTATGGCTACACCTTC.

Comments on this clonotype: A read error may account for a junction end that differs from germline. The chain combines TRBV7-7 with TRBJ2-5; TRBD2 matches 8 bases. CDR1 is SSHAT and CDR2 is FNYEAQ in the germline V gene (reference sequence). The CDR3 extends over 14 amino acids. In DNA form, the CDR3 reads TGTGCTAGCAGCCGGGGGGGGCCATATGAGACCCAGTACTTC. Its protein product is CASSRGGPYETQYF.

This clonotype was picked up many times. The chain is built from TRBV12-3 or TRBV12-4 and TRBJ2-2, with 7 bases lining up with TRBD1. V was clipped by 3 bases and J by 5 bases; unmatched bases: 15. The CDR3 spans 18 residues. CDR3: CASSLVSVAGGRTGELFF. The CDR3 DNA reads TGTGCCAGCAGTTTGGTCTCCGTGGCAGGGGGAAGGACCGGGGAGCTGTTTTTT.